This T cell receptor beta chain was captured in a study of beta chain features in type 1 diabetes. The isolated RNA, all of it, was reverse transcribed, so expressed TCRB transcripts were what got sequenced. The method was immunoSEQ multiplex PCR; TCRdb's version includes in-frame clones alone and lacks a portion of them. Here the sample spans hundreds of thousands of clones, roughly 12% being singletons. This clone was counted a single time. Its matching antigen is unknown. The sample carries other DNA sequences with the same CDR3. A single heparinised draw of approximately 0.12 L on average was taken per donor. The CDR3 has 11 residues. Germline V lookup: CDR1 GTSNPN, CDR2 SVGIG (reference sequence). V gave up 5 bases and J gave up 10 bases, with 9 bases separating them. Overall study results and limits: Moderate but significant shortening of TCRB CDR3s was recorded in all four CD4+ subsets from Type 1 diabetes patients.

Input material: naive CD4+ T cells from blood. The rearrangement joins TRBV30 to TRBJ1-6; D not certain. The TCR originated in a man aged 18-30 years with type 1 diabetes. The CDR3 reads CAWGLDSPLHF. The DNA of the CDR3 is TGTGCCTGGGGACTTGACTCACCCCTCCACTTT.